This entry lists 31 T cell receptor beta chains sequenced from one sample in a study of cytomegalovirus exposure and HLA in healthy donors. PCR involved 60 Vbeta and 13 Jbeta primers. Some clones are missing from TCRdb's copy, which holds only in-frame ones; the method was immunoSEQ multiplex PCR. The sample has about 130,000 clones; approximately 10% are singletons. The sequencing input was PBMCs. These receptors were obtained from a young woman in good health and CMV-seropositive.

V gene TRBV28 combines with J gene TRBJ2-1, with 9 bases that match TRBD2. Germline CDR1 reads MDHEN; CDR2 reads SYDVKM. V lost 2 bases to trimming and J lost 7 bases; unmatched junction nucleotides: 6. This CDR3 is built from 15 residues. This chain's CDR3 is CASSLSGGSGNEQFF. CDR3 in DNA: TGTGCCAGCAGTTTAAGCGGGGGGTCTGGAAATGAGCAGTTCTTC.

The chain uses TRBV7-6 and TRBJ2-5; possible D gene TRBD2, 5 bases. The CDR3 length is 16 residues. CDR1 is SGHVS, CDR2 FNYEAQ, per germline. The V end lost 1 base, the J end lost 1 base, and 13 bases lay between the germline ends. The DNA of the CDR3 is TGTGCCAGCAGCTTAGTAGTGGGAGCGGCCCAAGAGACCCAGTACTTC. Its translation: CASSLVVGAAQETQYF.

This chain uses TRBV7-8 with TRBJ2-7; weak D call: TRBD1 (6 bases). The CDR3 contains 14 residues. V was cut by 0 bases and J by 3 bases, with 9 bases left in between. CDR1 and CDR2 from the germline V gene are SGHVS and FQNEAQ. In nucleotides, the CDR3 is TGTGCCAGCAGCTTAGCGGCAGGGGACTACGAGCAGTACTTC. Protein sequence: CASSLAAGDYEQYF.

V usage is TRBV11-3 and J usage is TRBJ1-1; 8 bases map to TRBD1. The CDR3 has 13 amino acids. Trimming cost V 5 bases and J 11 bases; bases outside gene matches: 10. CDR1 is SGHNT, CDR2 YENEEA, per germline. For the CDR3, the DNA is TGTGCCAGCAGCCTTGAGCAGGGGGCTTTGGCTTTCTTT. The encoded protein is CASSLEQGALAFF.

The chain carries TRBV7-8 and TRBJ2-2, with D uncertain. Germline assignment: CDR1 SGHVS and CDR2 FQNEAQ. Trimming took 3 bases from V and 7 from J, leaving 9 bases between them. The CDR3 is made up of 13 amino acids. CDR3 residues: CASSFLPGGELFF. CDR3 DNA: TGTGCCAGCAGCTTCCTCCCGGGCGGGGAGCTGTTTTTT.

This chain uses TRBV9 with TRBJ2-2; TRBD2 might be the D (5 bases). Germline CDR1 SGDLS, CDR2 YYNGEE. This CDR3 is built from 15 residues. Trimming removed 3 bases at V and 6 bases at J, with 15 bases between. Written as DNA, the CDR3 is TGTGCCAGCAGCGGAAGACTACCCCAAGCCGGGGAGCTGTTTTTT. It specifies CASSGRLPQAGELFF. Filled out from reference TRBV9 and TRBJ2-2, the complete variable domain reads DSGVTQTPKHLITATGQRVTLRCSPRSGDLSVYWYQQSLDQGLQFLIQYYNGEERAKGNILERFSAQQFPDLHSELNLSSLELGDSALYFCASSGRLPQAGELFFGEGSRLTVL.

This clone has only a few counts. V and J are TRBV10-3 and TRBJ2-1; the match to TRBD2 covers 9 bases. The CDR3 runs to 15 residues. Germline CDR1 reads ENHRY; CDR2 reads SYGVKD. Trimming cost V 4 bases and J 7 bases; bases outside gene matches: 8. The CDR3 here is CAISVGREGVNEQFF. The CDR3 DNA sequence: TGTGCCATCAGTGTCGGGCGGGAGGGAGTAAATGAGCAGTTCTTC.

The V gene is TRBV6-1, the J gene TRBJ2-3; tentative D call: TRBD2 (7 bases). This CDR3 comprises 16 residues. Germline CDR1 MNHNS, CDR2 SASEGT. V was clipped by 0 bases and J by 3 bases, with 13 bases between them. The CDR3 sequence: CASSEAVEGGTDTQYF. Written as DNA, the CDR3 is TGTGCCAGCAGTGAAGCGGTGGAGGGGGGGACAGATACGCAGTATTTT.

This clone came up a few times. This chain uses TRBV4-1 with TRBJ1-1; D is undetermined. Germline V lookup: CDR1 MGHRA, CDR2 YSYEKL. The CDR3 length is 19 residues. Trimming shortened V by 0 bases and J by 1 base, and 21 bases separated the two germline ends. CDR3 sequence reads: CASSQELGEFEGRNTEAFF. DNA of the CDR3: TGCGCCAGCAGCCAAGAACTGGGCGAATTTGAGGGCCGGAACACTGAAGCTTTCTTT.

CDR3 in amino acids: CASSELGQGPTEAFF. The CDR3 DNA sequence: TGTGCCAGCAGTGAACTTGGGCAGGGCCCCACTGAAGCTTTCTTT. This chain connects TRBV6-1 to TRBJ1-1; D possibly corresponds to TRBD1 (5 bases). The CDR3 totals 15 residues. The germline V gene has CDR1 MNHNS and CDR2 SASEGT. V was shortened by 2 bases and J by 4 bases, with 14 bases between the two germline ends.

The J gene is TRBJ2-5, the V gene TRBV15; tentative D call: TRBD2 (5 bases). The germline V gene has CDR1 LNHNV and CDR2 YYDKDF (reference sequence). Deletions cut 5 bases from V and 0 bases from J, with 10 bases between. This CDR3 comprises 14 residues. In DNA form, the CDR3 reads TGTGCCACCAGCCAAACTAGGTACCAAGAGACCCAGTACTTC. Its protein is CATSQTRYQETQYF. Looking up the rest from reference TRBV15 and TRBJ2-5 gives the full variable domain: DAMVIQNPRYQVTQFGKPVTLSCSQTLNHNVMYWYQQKSSQAPKLLFHYYDKDFNNEADTPDNFQSRRPNTSFCFLDIRSPGLGDTAMYLCATSQTRYQETQYFGPGTRLLVL.

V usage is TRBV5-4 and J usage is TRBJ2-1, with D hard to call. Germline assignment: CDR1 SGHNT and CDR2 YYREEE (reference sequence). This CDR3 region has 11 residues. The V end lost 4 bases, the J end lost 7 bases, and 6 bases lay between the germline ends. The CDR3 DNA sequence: TGTGCCAGCAGCCTTACAAATGAGCAGTTCTTC. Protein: CASSLTNEQFF.

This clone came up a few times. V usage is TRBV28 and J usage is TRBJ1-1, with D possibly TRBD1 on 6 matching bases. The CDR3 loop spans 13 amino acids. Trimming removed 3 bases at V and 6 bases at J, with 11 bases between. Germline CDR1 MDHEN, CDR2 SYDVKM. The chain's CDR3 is CASSFQGSAEAFF. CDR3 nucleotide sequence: TGTGCCAGCAGTTTCCAGGGGAGCGCTGAAGCTTTCTTT. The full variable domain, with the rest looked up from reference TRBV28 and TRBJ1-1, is DVKVTQSSRYLVKRTGEKVFLECVQDMDHENMFWYRQDPGLGLRLIYFSYDVKMKEKGDIPEGYSVSREKKERFSLILESASTNQTSMYLCASSFQGSAEAFFGQGTRLTVV.

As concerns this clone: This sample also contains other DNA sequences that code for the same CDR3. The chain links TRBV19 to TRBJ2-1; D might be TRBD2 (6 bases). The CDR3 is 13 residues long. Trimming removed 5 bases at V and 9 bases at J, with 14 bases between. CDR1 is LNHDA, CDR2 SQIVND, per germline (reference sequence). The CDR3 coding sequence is TGTGCCAGTAGTTTCGGTAGGCGGGGTGAGCAGTTCTTC. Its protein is CASSFGRRGEQFF.

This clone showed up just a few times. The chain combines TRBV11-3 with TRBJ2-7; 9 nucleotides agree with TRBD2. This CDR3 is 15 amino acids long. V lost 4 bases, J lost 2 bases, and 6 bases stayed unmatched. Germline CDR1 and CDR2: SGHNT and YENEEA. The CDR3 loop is CASSSIAGVTYEQYF. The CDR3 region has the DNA TGTGCCAGCAGCTCGATAGCGGGAGTGACCTACGAGCAGTACTTC.

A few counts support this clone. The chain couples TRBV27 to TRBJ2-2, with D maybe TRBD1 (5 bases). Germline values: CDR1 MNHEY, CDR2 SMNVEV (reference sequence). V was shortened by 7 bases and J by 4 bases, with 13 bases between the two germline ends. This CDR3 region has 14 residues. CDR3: CASTLWGGTGELFF. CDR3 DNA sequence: TGTGCCAGCACTCTATGGGGCGGCACCGGGGAGCTGTTTTTT.

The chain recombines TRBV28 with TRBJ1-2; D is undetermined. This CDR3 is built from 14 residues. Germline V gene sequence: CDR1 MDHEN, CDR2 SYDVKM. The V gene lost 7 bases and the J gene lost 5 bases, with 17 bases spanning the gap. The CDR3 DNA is TGTGCCAGCACCCTGGCCCGTAATACGTATGGCTACACCTTC. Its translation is CASTLARNTYGYTF.

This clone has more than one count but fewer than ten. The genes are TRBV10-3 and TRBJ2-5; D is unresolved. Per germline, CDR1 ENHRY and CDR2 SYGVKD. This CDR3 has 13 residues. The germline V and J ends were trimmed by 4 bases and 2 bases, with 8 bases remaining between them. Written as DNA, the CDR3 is TGTGCCATCAGTGGGGCCAGGCAAGAGACCCAGTACTTC. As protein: CAISGARQETQYF.

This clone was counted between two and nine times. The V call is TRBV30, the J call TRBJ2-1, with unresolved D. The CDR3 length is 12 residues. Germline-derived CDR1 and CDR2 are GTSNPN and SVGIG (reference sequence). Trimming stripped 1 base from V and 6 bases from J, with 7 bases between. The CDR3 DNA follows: TGTGCCTGGAGTGCCCTCTCCAATGAGCAGTTCTTC. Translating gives CAWSALSNEQFF. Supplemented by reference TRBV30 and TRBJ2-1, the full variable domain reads SQTIHQWPATLVQPVGSPLSLECTVEGTSNPNLYWYRQAAGRGLQLLFYSVGIGQISSEVPQNLSASRPQDRQFILSSKKLLLSDSGFYLCAWSALSNEQFFGPGTRLTVL.

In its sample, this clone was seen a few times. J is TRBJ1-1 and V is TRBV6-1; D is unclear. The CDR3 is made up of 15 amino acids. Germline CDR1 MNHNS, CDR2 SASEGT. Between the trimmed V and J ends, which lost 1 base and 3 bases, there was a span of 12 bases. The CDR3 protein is CASSEEVGGYTEAFF. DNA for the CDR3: TGTGCCAGCAGTGAAGAGGTAGGCGGGTACACTGAAGCTTTCTTT.

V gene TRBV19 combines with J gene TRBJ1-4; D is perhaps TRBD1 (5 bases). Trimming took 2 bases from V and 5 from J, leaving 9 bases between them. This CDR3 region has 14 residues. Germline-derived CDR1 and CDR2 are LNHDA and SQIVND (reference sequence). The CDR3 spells CASSISAGNEKLFF. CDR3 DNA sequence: TGTGCCAGTAGTATATCGGCAGGGAATGAAAAACTGTTTTTT.

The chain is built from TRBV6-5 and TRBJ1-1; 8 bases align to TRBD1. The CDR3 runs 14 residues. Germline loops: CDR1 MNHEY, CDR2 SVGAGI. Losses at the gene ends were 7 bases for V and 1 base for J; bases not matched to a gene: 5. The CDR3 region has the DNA TGTGCCAGCACTCGACAGGGGTCGAACACTGAAGCTTTCTTT. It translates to CASTRQGSNTEAFF.

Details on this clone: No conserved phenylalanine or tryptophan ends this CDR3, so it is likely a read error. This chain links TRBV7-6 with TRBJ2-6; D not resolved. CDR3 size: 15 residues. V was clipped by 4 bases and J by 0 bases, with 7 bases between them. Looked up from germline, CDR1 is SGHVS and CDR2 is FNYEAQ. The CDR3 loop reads CASSSPFSGANVLTV. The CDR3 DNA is TGTGCCAGCAGCTCCCCCTTCTCTGGGGCCAACGTCCTGACTGTC.

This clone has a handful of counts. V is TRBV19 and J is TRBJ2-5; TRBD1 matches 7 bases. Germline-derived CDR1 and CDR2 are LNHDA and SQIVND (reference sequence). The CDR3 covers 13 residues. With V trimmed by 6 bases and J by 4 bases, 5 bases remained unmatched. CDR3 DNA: TGTGCCAGTAGCCCGACAGGGACAGAGACCCAGTACTTC. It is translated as CASSPTGTETQYF.

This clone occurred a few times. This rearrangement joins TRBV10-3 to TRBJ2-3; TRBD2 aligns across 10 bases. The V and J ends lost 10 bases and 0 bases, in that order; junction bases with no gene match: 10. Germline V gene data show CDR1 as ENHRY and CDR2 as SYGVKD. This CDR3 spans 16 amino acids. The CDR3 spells CASKDATSGSTDTQYF. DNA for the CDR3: TGTGCCAGCAAAGATGCGACTAGCGGGAGCACAGATACGCAGTATTTT.

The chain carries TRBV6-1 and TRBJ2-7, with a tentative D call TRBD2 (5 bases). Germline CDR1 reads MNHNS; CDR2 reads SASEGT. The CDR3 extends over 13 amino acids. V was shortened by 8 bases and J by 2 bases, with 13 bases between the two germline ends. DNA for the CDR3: TGTGCCAGCCGGGATATTCTTACCTACGAGCAGTACTTC. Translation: CASRDILTYEQYF.

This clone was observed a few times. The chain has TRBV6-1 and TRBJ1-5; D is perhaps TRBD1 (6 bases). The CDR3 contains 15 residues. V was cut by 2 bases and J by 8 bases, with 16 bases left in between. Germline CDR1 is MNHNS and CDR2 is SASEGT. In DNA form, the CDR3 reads TGTGCCAGCAGTGAATGGCAGGGGATTAACGAGCCCCAGCATTTT. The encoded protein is CASSEWQGINEPQHF.

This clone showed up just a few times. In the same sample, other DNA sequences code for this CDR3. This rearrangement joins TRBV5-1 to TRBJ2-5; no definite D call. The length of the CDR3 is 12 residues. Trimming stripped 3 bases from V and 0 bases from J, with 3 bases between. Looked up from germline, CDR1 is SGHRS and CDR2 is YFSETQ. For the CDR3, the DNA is TGCGCCAGCAGCTCCAACCAAGAGACCCAGTACTTC. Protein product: CASSSNQETQYF.

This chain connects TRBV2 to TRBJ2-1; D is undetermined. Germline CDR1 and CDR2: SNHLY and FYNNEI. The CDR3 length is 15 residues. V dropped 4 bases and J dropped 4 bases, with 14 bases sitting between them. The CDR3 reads CASSGSVAQYNEQFF. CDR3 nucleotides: TGTGCCAGCAGTGGAAGTGTAGCCCAATACAATGAGCAGTTCTTC. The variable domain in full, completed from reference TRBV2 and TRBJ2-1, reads EPEVTQTPSHQVTQMGQEVILRCVPISNHLYFYWYRQILGQKVEFLVSFYNNEISEKSEIFDDQFSVERPDGSNFTLKIRSTKLEDSAMYFCASSGSVAQYNEQFFGPGTRLTVL.

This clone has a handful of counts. CDR3 DNA: TGTGCCAGCAGCTCCTATTATAGGGGTGCTGCTGAAGCTTTCTTT. It codes for CASSSYYRGAAEAFF. The genes are TRBV5-6 and TRBJ1-1, with D possibly TRBD1 on 5 matching bases. Germline lookup yields CDR1 SGHDT and CDR2 YYEEEE. This CDR3 comprises 15 residues. Trimming stripped 3 bases from V and 6 bases from J, with 18 bases between.

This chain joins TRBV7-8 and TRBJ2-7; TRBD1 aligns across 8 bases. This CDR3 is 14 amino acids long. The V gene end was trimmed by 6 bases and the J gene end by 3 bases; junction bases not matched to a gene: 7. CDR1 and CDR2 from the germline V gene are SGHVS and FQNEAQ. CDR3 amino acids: CASRFGTGGYEQYF. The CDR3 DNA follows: TGTGCCAGCAGGTTTGGGACAGGAGGCTACGAGCAGTACTTC.